Sequencing of this TCR beta chain was carried out in a study of CD4 T cells in relation to SARS-CoV-2 and coronaviruses. With regard to this clone: What it binds is not known.

The unexposed donors gave CD4+ T cells in about 2011-2018, prior to COVID-19. After about ten days of culture, CD4+ T cells were isolated. About 1.9 million PBMCs per well were cultured with 8.5 to 10 IU/ml IL-2. Study conclusions and caveats: Roughly three fifths of donors had memory CD4+ clonotypes crossrecognizing SARS-CoV-2 and common cold coronavirus spike.

The V and J ends lost 0 bases and 0 bases respectively, with 13 bases between them. The CDR3 sequence is 16 residues long. Germline V gene lookup returns CDR1 SGHRS and CDR2 YFSETQ. TCRdb keeps only in-frame clones here, not all; method: immunoSEQ multiplex PCR. The sample consists of about 12,000 clones, roughly three quarters of them appearing once. This clonotype originated in a human donor in good health. The V and J genes are TRBV5-1 and TRBJ2-7; D is unresolved. The sequencing sample was made of CD4+ T cells from PBMCs, cultured in vitro. CDR3 bases: TGCGCCAGCAGCTTGGGTAGTCTAACGTCCTCCTACGAGCAGTACTTC. Its translation: CASSLGSLTSSYEQYF. Together with reference TRBV5-1 and TRBJ2-7, the CDR3 gives the full variable domain: KAGVTQTPRYLIKTRGQQVTLSCSPISGHRSVSWYQQTPGQGLQFLFEYFSETQRNKGNFPGRFSGRQFSNSRSEMNVSTLELGDSALYLCASSLGSLTSSYEQYFGPGTRLTVT.